The rows below give T cell receptor beta chains drawn from one sample of a study of identical twins. TCRdb recomputed calls from the 5' RACE reads with MiXCR, one row per CDR3 protein. The sample has 150,000 or so distinct CDR3 sequences; 3.5% are singletons. What was sequenced was memory T cells sorted from blood. The receptor set was obtained from a man aged 18 to 29 in good health. Both conserved end residues are part of each CDR3. D genes are given only for firm matches. The size entry is marked missing in some rows and otherwise reads once, few, many or a size class.

TRBV29-1	TRBJ2-2	many	-	CSVETKGDGELFF	TGCAGCGTTGAAACGAAGGGGGACGGGGAGCTGTTTTTT
TRBV20-1	TRBJ2-3	many	TRBD2	CSATTGTRGTDTQYF	TGCAGTGCTACGACCGGGACTAGAGGCACAGATACGCAGTATTTT
TRBV12-3/TRBV12-4	TRBJ1-5	many	-	CASSLYGQPQHF	TGTGCCAGCAGTTTATATGGTCAGCCCCAGCATTTT
TRBV10-3	TRBJ2-1	many	TRBD2	CAIRTGTSVYNEQFF	TGTGCCATCAGGACTGGGACTAGCGTCTACAATGAGCAGTTCTTC
TRBV4-3	TRBJ2-5	many	-	CASSQGTKETQYF	TGCGCCAGCAGCCAAGGGACAAAAGAGACCCAGTACTTC
TRBV11-2	TRBJ2-4	many	-	CASSLDGFRNIQYF	TGTGCCAGCAGCTTAGATGGCTTCCGAAACATTCAGTACTTC
TRBV6-2/TRBV6-3	TRBJ2-7	many	TRBD2	CASGVAGRGEQYF	TGTGCCAGCGGGGTAGCGGGGCGAGGTGAGCAGTACTTC
TRBV6-6	TRBJ1-1	many	-	CASSKQGNTEAFF	TGTGCCAGCAGTAAACAGGGGAACACTGAAGCTTTCTTT
TRBV27	TRBJ2-7	many	TRBD1	CASSSQGARLREQYF	TGTGCCAGCAGTTCCCAGGGGGCAAGGTTGAGGGAGCAGTACTTC
TRBV6-4	TRBJ1-3	many	-	CASRRNRLAGLRRNPGNTIYF	TGTGCCAGCAGACGAAACCGGTTGGCAGGGCTAAGGCGAAACCCTGGAAACACCATATATTTT
TRBV28	TRBJ1-2	many	-	CASSLRAPYGYTF	TGTGCCAGCAGTTTAAGGGCGCCGTATGGCTACACCTTC
TRBV28	TRBJ1-2	many	-	CASTSYRVDGYTF	TGTGCCAGCACAAGTTACAGGGTAGATGGCTACACCTTC
TRBV6-1	TRBJ2-2	few	TRBD1	CASIATGVPTGELFF	TGTGCCAGCATTGCGACAGGGGTCCCCACCGGGGAGCTGTTTTTT
TRBV5-1	TRBJ2-7	many	TRBD1	CASSLRTGTYEQYF	TGCGCCAGCAGCTTACGGACAGGAACCTACGAGCAGTACTTC
TRBV12-3/TRBV12-4	TRBJ2-5	many	-	CASSLSYGEETQYF	TGTGCCAGCAGTTTGTCCTACGGGGAGGAGACCCAGTACTTC
TRBV29-1	TRBJ2-5	many	-	CSVEGVGSAKSETQYF	TGCAGCGTTGAAGGGGTGGGGTCGGCCAAGTCAGAGACCCAGTACTTC
TRBV6-5	TRBJ1-6	many	-	CASSLGTGGNSPLHF	TGTGCCAGCAGCTTAGGGACGGGGGGTAATTCACCCCTCCACTTT
TRBV6-5	TRBJ1-2	many	TRBD1	CASSSRQGRGGYTF	TGTGCCAGCAGTTCTCGACAGGGACGGGGGGGCTACACCTTC
TRBV5-1	TRBJ2-1	many	TRBD2	CASSLLASGYNEQFF	TGCGCCAGCAGCTTGTTGGCTAGCGGGTACAATGAGCAGTTCTTC
TRBV5-1	TRBJ1-1	many	-	CASSLGKAGTEAFF	TGCGCCAGCAGCTTGGGTAAGGCAGGGACTGAAGCTTTCTTT
TRBV4-2	TRBJ2-7	many	-	CASSELAGPSYEQYF	TGTGCCAGCAGCGAGCTCGCGGGCCCCTCCTACGAGCAGTACTTC
TRBV5-1	TRBJ2-1	-	-	CASSKGATGGNEQFF	TGCGCCAGCAGTAAAGGCGCCACCGGGGGCAATGAGCAGTTCTTC
TRBV2	TRBJ2-5	many	-	CASSEISFTFETQYF	TGTGCCAGCAGTGAAATTAGTTTTACCTTTGAGACCCAGTACTTC
TRBV6-5	TRBJ2-3	many	TRBD1	CASSSTGEAQYF	TGTGCCAGCAGCTCGACAGGGGAGGCGCAGTATTTT
TRBV28	TRBJ2-5	many	-	CASSLHGVGETQYF	TGTGCCAGCAGTTTACACGGGGTTGGAGAGACCCAGTACTTC
TRBV11-2	TRBJ2-3	-	TRBD2	CASAPGRGLTSDPFHTQYF	TGTGCCTCAGCCCCCGGCCGGGGTCTAACTAGCGACCCCTTCCATACGCAGTATTTT
TRBV10-3	TRBJ2-5	many	TRBD2	CATSSGMNQETQYF	TGTGCCACTAGCAGCGGGATGAACCAAGAGACCCAGTACTTC
TRBV20-1	TRBJ2-1	many	TRBD2	CSALTSGRGDEQFF	TGCAGTGCCCTGACTAGCGGGAGAGGGGATGAGCAGTTCTTC
TRBV19	TRBJ1-5	many	-	CASSRRGGNQPQHF	TGTGCCAGTAGTAGGAGGGGGGGGAATCAGCCCCAGCATTTT
TRBV12-3/TRBV12-4	TRBJ1-1	many	TRBD1	CASTRTGEAFF	TGTGCCAGCACCCGGACAGGTGAAGCTTTCTTT
TRBV7-6	TRBJ2-3	many	-	CASSFVNEDADTQYF	TGTGCCAGCAGCTTTGTGAATGAGGACGCAGATACGCAGTATTTT
TRBV20-1	TRBJ2-1	many	-	CSALMGTHHEQFF	TGCAGTGCCCTGATGGGCACTCACCATGAGCAGTTCTTC
TRBV5-8	TRBJ2-5	few	-	CASSWGPYQETQYF	TGTGCCAGCAGCTGGGGACCCTACCAAGAGACCCAGTACTTC
TRBV5-5	TRBJ2-6	-	TRBD1	CASRRDSSGANVLTF	TGTGCCAGCAGGAGGGACAGCTCTGGGGCCAACGTCCTGACTTTC
TRBV5-1	TRBJ1-4	many	-	CASSLLTGTSTNEKLFF	TGCGCCAGCAGCTTGTTAACAGGGACTTCAACTAATGAAAAACTGTTTTTT
TRBV7-3	TRBJ2-1	many	-	CASSYLESSYNEQFF	TGTGCCAGCAGCTATTTAGAGAGCTCCTACAATGAGCAGTTCTTC
TRBV20-1	TRBJ1-5	many	-	CSAISRQYSNQPQHF	TGCAGTGCTATCAGTAGACAGTATAGCAATCAGCCCCAGCATTTT
TRBV6-2/TRBV6-3	TRBJ2-1	many	-	CASSYREEHLVEQFF	TGTGCCAGCAGTTACAGGGAGGAGCACCTTGTAGAGCAGTTCTTC
TRBV11-3	TRBJ2-1	many	TRBD1	CASSLDRINEQFF	TGTGCCAGCAGCTTGGACAGGATCAATGAGCAGTTCTTC
TRBV11-2	TRBJ1-5	-	-	CASSLVLGGDPRNQSQHF	TGTGCCAGCAGCTTAGTCCTCGGAGGGGACCCCCGCAATCAGTCCCAGCATTTT
TRBV2	TRBJ2-5	-	-	CASSEHSGIQETQYF	TGTGCCAGCAGTGAACATTCGGGGATACAAGAGACCCAGTACTTC